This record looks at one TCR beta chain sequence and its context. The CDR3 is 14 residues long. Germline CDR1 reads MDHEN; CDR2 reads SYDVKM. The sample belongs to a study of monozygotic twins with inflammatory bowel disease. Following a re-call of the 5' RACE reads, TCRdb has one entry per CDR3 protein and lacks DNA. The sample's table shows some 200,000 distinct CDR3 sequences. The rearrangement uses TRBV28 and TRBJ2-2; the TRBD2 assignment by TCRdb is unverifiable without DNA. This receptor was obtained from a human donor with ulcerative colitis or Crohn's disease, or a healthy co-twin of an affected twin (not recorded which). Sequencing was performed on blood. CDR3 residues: CASSLIAGAVELFF.